The next 10 T cell receptor beta chains were all read from a single sample in a study of blood T cell repertoires in COVID-19. The assay was immunoSEQ multiplex PCR, and TCRdb's table has in-frame clones only and misses some. The top ten hold roughly 6.5% of the sample, which has some 240,000 clones, approximately 88% seen once. The sample comprised peripheral blood. The source of these receptors is a man aged 60 to 69 who had recovered from COVID-19.

The chain joins TRBV6-5 to TRBJ1-1, with D hard to call. Trimming cost V 6 bases and J 1 base, with 12 bases left between them. CDR1 is MNHEY and CDR2 is SVGAGI in the germline V gene. The CDR3 spans 14 residues. CDR3 coding DNA: TGTGCCAGCAGCTCTACCCGACAGAACACTGAAGCTTTCTTT. Residues: CASSSTRQNTEAFF.

The chain is built from TRBV5-1 and TRBJ2-1, with 15 bases fitting TRBD2. The CDR3 runs to 19 residues. After removal of 4 bases from V and 0 bases from J, the junction contained 8 bases not matched to a gene. Germline V gene sequence: CDR1 SGHRS, CDR2 YFSETQ. The CDR3 loop is CASSDPGLAGGSSYNEQFF. The CDR3 nucleotides read TGCGCCAGCAGCGACCCGGGACTAGCGGGGGGCAGCTCCTACAATGAGCAGTTCTTC.

This chain connects TRBV9 to TRBJ2-7; unclear D gene. CDR1 is SGDLS, CDR2 YYNGEE, per germline. This CDR3 has 13 residues. Between the trimmed V and J ends, which lost 0 bases and 7 bases, there was a span of 11 bases. The CDR3 is CASSVDPTREQYF. The CDR3 bases are TGTGCCAGCAGCGTAGACCCCACGAGGGAGCAGTACTTC.

This rearrangement joins TRBV7-9 to TRBJ2-2; D is undetermined. Germline CDR1 SEHNR, CDR2 FQNEAQ (reference sequence). Trimming stripped 1 base from V and 5 bases from J, with 11 bases between. This CDR3 region has 15 residues. As DNA, the CDR3 is TGTGCCAGCAGCTTAGTGACGGCAGGAACCGGGGAGCTGTTTTTT. It translates to CASSLVTAGTGELFF.

V gene TRBV5-6 combines with J gene TRBJ2-7; 7 bases align to TRBD2. The germline CDR1 and CDR2 sequences are SGHDT and YYEEEE. This CDR3 has 15 amino acids. The ends lost 5 bases at V and 0 bases at J; junction bases unmatched: 8. DNA of the CDR3: TGTGCCAGCAGTTATAGCGGGTTCCCCTCCTACGAGCAGTACTTC. It is translated as CASSYSGFPSYEQYF.

This clone was found once. The chain carries TRBV5-8 and TRBJ2-2, with 7 positions matching TRBD2. The V and J ends lost 4 bases and 5 bases, in that order; junction bases with no gene match: 14. Germline values: CDR1 SGHTS, CDR2 YDEGEE. This CDR3 contains 17 residues. The CDR3, as DNA: TGTGCCAGCAGCGGCAGGACTAGTTCCGCGGTTACCGGGGAGCTGTTTTTT. It codes for CASSGRTSSAVTGELFF.

V and J are TRBV6-5 and TRBJ2-3; 7 nucleotides agree with TRBD2. Germline V CDR1 and CDR2: MNHEY, SVGAGI. This CDR3 region has 13 residues. V gave up 6 bases and J gave up 6 bases; unmatched junction bases: 6. CDR3 DNA sequence: TGTGCCAGCAGGGGAGGGAAAAGCGATACGCAGTATTTT. It is translated as CASRGGKSDTQYF.

This clone was picked up one time. The J gene is TRBJ1-5, the V gene TRBV7-9; D unclear. Per the germline V gene, CDR1 is SEHNR and CDR2 is FQNEAQ (reference sequence). The CDR3 covers 13 residues. V gave up 1 base and J gave up 7 bases, with 8 bases separating them. CDR3 protein: CASSLGAGQPQHF. The CDR3, as DNA: TGTGCCAGCAGCTTAGGGGCAGGACAGCCCCAGCATTTT.

In this sample, this clone turned up many times. The V gene is TRBV19, the J gene TRBJ1-2, with 8 bases that match TRBD1. The CDR3 covers 14 residues. Unmatched junction bases numbered 6, after V lost 5 bases and J lost 4 bases. Germline V gene data show CDR1 as LNHDA and CDR2 as SQIVND (reference sequence). The CDR3 protein is CASSWHDRGYGYTF. The CDR3 bases are TGTGCCAGTAGTTGGCATGACAGGGGCTATGGCTACACCTTC.

This clone has only a few counts. This sequence joins TRBV4-1 and TRBJ2-1, with 10 bases identical to TRBD1. The CDR3 has 16 residues. In germline, CDR1 is MGHRA, CDR2 YSYEKL. With 7 bases clipped from V and 6 bases from J, the junction kept 12 bases outside the gene matches. In DNA, the CDR3 is TGCGCCAGCAACAGTCACCGGACAGGGGGAAGCAATGAGCAGTTCTTC. It specifies CASNSHRTGGSNEQFF.